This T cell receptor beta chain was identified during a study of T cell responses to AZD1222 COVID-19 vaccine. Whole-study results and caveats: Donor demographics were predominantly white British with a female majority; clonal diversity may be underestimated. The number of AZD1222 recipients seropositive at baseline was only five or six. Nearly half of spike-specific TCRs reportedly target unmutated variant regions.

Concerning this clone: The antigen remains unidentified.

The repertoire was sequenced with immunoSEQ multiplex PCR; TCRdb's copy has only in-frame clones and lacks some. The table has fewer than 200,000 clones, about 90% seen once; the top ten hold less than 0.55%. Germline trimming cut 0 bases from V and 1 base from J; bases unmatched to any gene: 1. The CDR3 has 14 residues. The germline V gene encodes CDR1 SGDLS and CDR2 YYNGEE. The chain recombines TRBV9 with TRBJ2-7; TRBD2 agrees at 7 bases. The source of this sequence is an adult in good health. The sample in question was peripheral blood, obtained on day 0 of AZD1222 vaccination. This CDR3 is CASSVAAGSYEQYF. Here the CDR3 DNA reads TGTGCCAGCAGCGTAGCAGCGGGATCCTACGAGCAGTACTTC.